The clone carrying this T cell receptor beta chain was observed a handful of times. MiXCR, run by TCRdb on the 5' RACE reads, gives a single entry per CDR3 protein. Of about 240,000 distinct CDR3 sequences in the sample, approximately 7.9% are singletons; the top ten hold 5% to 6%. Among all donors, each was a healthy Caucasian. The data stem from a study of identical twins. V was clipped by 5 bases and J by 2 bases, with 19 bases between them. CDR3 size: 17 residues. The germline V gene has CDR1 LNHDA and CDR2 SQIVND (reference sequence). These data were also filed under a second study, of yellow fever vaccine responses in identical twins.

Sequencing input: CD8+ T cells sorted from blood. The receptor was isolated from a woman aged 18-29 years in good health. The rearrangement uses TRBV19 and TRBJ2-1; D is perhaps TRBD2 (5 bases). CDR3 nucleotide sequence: TGTGCCAGTAGTCTCCCGGGGTCGAGCGCCGCCTACAATGAGCAGTTCTTC. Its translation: CASSLPGSSAAYNEQFF.